A single sample gave rise to the 5 T cell receptor beta chains below, sequenced in a study of beta chain features in type 1 diabetes. Since all of the isolated RNA was reverse transcribed, expressed TCRB transcripts were what got sequenced. The method was immunoSEQ multiplex PCR; TCRdb's version includes in-frame clones alone and lacks a portion of them. The profile shows 350,000 to 400,000 clones, roughly 16% of them singletons. Sample: naive CD4+ T cells from blood. The source of these receptors is a woman between 18 and 29 years old in good health.

This clone was counted between two and nine times. This sequence joins TRBV4-3 and TRBJ2-1; 9 nucleotides agree with TRBD1. Germline V gene lookup returns CDR1 LGHNA and CDR2 YSLEER. This CDR3 is 15 amino acids long. With 0 bases clipped from V and 9 bases from J, the junction kept 6 bases outside the gene matches. The CDR3 DNA sequence: TGCGCCAGCAGCCAAGATGGGACAGGGTCTGGTGAGCAGTTCTTC. This encodes CASSQDGTGSGEQFF.

The count of this clone is one. This chain uses TRBV7-2 with TRBJ2-2; D is perhaps TRBD1 (6 bases). Trimming removed 3 bases from V and 4 bases from J, with 12 bases in between. The germline gives CDR1 SGHTA, CDR2 FQGNSA. The CDR3 is 15 residues long. CDR3 in amino acids: CASSLSGTTTGELFF. The CDR3 coding sequence is TGTGCCAGCAGCTTGTCCGGGACAACCACCGGGGAGCTGTTTTTT.

This chain connects TRBV25-1 to TRBJ2-7; tentatively, D is TRBD1 (6 bases). Trimming removed 4 bases from V and 1 base from J, with 14 bases in between. The CDR3 totals 15 residues. Germline V gene lookup returns CDR1 MGHDK and CDR2 SYGVNS. The CDR3 spells CASSGGHGTSYEQYF. The CDR3 DNA is TGTGCCAGCAGTGGGGGACACGGCACGTCCTACGAGCAGTACTTC.

This clone was seen more than once but under ten times. The chain carries TRBV6-6 and TRBJ2-7; D remains ambiguous. The ends were cut back, 4 bases at V and 6 bases at J, with 16 bases in the middle. The CDR3 runs 14 residues. Per the germline V gene, CDR1 is MNHNY and CDR2 is SVGAGI (reference sequence). CDR3 sequence (DNA): TGTGCCAGCAGTTCACCGTCTCCCCCGGGCGAGCAGTACTTC. Translation: CASSSPSPPGEQYF.

Here the CDR3 reads CATSIDSRLAGVGNEQFF. For the CDR3, the DNA is TGTGCCACCAGCATCGACAGTAGGCTAGCGGGAGTGGGGAATGAGCAGTTCTTC. The rearrangement links TRBV15 to TRBJ2-1; the match to TRBD2 covers 10 bases. This CDR3 comprises 18 residues. V shed 4 bases and J 7 bases; nucleotides not matched to a gene: 16. Looked up from germline, CDR1 is LNHNV and CDR2 is YYDKDF (reference sequence).